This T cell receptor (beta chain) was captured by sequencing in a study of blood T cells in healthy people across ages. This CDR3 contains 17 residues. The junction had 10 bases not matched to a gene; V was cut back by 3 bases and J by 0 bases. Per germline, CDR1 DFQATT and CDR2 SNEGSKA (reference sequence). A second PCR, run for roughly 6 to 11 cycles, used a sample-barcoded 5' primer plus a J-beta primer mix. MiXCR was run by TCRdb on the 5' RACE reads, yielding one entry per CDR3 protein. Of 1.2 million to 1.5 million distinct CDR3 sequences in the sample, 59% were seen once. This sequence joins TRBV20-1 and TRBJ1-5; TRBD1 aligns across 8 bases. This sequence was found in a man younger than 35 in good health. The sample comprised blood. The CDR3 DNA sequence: TGCAGTGCTAGGACCGGGACAGGCGACTATAGCAATCAGCCCCAGCATTTT. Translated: CSARTGTGDYSNQPQHF.